The 7 T cell receptor beta chains below were found in one sample sequenced in a study of regulatory T cells in long-lasting Graves disease. Time point defined: newly diagnosed GD, antithyroid drugs for less than 3 months. The TCR library used RNA extracted from PBMCs. Sequencing libraries for TCR beta were prepared with iRepertoire HTBI primers and Arm-PCR of CDR3 regions. TCRdb called the multiplex PCR reads again in MiXCR, with one record for every CDR3 protein. The repertoire holds about 540,000 distinct CDR3 sequences, approximately 13% seen once, with roughly a tenth in the top ten. These same records also appear under a second study, on T cells in Graves' hyperthyroidism and ophthalmopathy.

Sample: peripheral blood mononuclear cells (PBMCs), taken at new diagnosis, from a patient treated with antithyroid drugs. The source of these receptors is a man under 40 with Graves disease.

This clonotype came up a few times. The chain carries TRBV4-1 and TRBJ2-3, with D hard to call. CDR3 length equals 16 residues. The V gene lost 0 bases and the J gene lost 5 bases, with 15 bases spanning the gap. In germline, CDR1 is MGHRA, CDR2 YSYEKL. CDR3 region: CASSQDRVTLGDTQYF. The CDR3 nucleotides are TGCGCCAGCAGCCAAGATCGGGTAACCCTTGGAGATACGCAGTATTTT.

This clonotype was observed at least ten times. This chain links TRBV10-3 with TRBJ2-3; D is ambiguous. Looked up from germline, CDR1 is ENHRY and CDR2 is SYGVKD. This CDR3 has 13 residues. V lost 10 bases to trimming and J lost 0 bases, with 11 bases between them. CDR3 DNA: TGTGCCACATACCTGGCGAGCACAGATACGCAGTATTTT. It translates to CATYLASTDTQYF.

This clonotype was counted ten times or more. The CDR3 DNA reads as TGCGCCAGCAGCTTGGCAGGGTGGCCAGATACGCAGTATTTT. This codes for CASSLAGWPDTQYF. The rearrangement uses TRBV5-1 and TRBJ2-3, with D perhaps TRBD1 (5 bases). The V gene's germline CDR1 is SGHRS and CDR2 YFSETQ. Trimming stripped 0 bases from V and 4 bases from J, with 9 bases between. This CDR3 comprises 14 residues.

This clonotype showed up many times. The chain employs TRBV7-8 and TRBJ1-1, with D perhaps TRBD1 (5 bases). This CDR3 contains 13 residues. V gave up 6 bases and J gave up 2 bases, with 10 bases separating them. Germline loops: CDR1 SGHVS, CDR2 FQNEAQ. Here the CDR3 DNA reads TGTGCCAGCAGGTCAGGGTTAAACACTGAAGCTTTCTTT. Translating it yields CASRSGLNTEAFF.

The chain carries TRBV5-1 and TRBJ2-5; D is perhaps TRBD2 (7 bases). V shed 4 bases and J shed 4 bases, with 17 bases lying between them. CDR3 size: 15 residues. Germline CDR1 is SGHRS and CDR2 is YFSETQ. Here the CDR3 reads CASSPQGGAGETQYF. CDR3 nucleotide sequence: TGCGCCAGCAGCCCCCAAGGGGGGGCGGGAGAGACCCAGTACTTC.

This clonotype was recorded at least ten times. The chain combines TRBV14 with TRBJ2-7; D not resolved. Trimming stripped 3 bases from V and 6 bases from J, with 15 bases between. The CDR3 totals 14 residues. Germline assignment: CDR1 SGHDN and CDR2 FVKESK. DNA of the CDR3: TGTGCCAGCAGCCAGCATACCCCAGGTGGCGAGCAGTACTTC. Translation gives CASSQHTPGGEQYF. Variable domain in full (rest from reference TRBV14 and TRBJ2-7): EAGVTQFPSHSVIEKGQTVTLRCDPISGHDNLYWYRRVMGKEIKFLLHFVKESKQDESGMPNNRFLAERTGGTYSTLKVQPAELEDSGVYFCASSQHTPGGEQYFGPGTRLTVT.

This clonotype was observed at least ten times. The V call is TRBV2, the J call TRBJ2-1, with D tentatively TRBD1 (6 bases). Germline V gene lookup returns CDR1 SNHLY and CDR2 FYNNEI. V lost 4 bases and J lost 3, with 16 bases in between. This CDR3 spans 16 amino acids. CDR3 coding DNA: TGTGCCAGCAGTGGTCACACAGGGAAGGTCTACAATGAGCAGTTCTTC. Translated, it gives CASSGHTGKVYNEQFF.